One sample yielded the 11 T cell receptor beta chains listed below, sequenced in a study of T cells after posttransplantation cyclophosphamide. The table came from immunoSEQ multiplex PCR; TCRdb's copy has only in-frame clones and leaves some out. The table lists roughly 25,000 clones, about 82% of them singletons, with around 6.9% in the top ten. Sequenced input: PBMCs. Source of these receptors: an older woman with a blood cancer, CMV-positive, and with a related stem cell donor.

The chain has TRBV30 and TRBJ1-4, with 9 bases fitting TRBD1. The length of the CDR3 is 15 residues. The V and J ends lost 3 bases and 5 bases, in that order; junction bases with no gene match: 7. Per germline, CDR1 GTSNPN and CDR2 SVGIG (reference sequence). CDR3 sequence: CAWSRGGTGNEKLFF. The CDR3 DNA reads TGTGCCTGGAGCCGGGGTGGGACAGGGAATGAAAAACTGTTTTTT. The whole variable domain, remainder taken from reference TRBV30 and TRBJ1-4, is SQTIHQWPATLVQPVGSPLSLECTVEGTSNPNLYWYRQAAGRGLQLLFYSVGIGQISSEVPQNLSASRPQDRQFILSSKKLLLSDSGFYLCAWSRGGTGNEKLFFGSGTQLSVL.

This rearrangement joins TRBV30 to TRBJ2-3, with D uncertain. Germline V gene data show CDR1 as GTSNPN and CDR2 as SVGIG (reference sequence). The CDR3 sequence is 15 residues long. The ends were cut back, 0 bases at V and 1 base at J, with 11 bases in the middle. In DNA form, the CDR3 reads TGTGCCTGGAGTGTACGGCGGCCCGGCACAGATACGCAGTATTTT. Amino acids: CAWSVRRPGTDTQYF. Looking up the rest from reference TRBV30 and TRBJ2-3 gives the full variable domain: SQTIHQWPATLVQPVGSPLSLECTVEGTSNPNLYWYRQAAGRGLQLLFYSVGIGQISSEVPQNLSASRPQDRQFILSSKKLLLSDSGFYLCAWSVRRPGTDTQYFGPGTRLTVL.

The chain combines TRBV6-4 with TRBJ2-1; 7 bases map to TRBD2. The CDR3 covers 16 residues. CDR1 and CDR2 from the germline V gene are MRHNA and SNTAGT. V gave up 0 bases and J gave up 0 bases; unmatched junction bases: 2. CDR3 sequence: CASSDSGGSSYNEQFF. The DNA of the CDR3 is TGTGCCAGCAGTGACTCGGGAGGGAGCTCCTACAATGAGCAGTTCTTC.

The chain uses TRBV18 and TRBJ1-3; 7 bases are a match to TRBD1. CDR1 is KGHSH and CDR2 is LQKENI in the germline V gene. The CDR3 is made up of 15 amino acids. With 6 bases clipped from V and 0 bases from J, the junction kept 5 bases outside the gene matches. This CDR3 is CASSLTGLSGNTIYF. CDR3 nucleotides: TGTGCCAGCTCTCTGACAGGGCTCTCTGGAAACACCATATATTTT.

The CDR3 nucleotides are TGTGCCAGCAGTTTAAGTCCGGGGGGTGAAGCTTTCTTT. This encodes CASSLSPGGEAFF. This chain connects TRBV27 to TRBJ1-1, with D perhaps matching TRBD1 (5 bases). The germline gives CDR1 MNHEY, CDR2 SMNVEV (reference sequence). This CDR3 contains 13 residues. V gave up 2 bases and J gave up 7 bases, with 11 bases separating them.

This chain uses TRBV6-5 with TRBJ2-2; 8 nucleotides agree with TRBD2. Trimming removed 6 bases from V and 6 bases from J; junction bases left unmatched: 9. CDR3 length: 15 amino acids. The germline V gene has CDR1 MNHEY and CDR2 SVGAGI. CDR3 loop: CASSRGGRKAGELFF. CDR3 in DNA: TGTGCCAGCAGCCGCGGGGGGAGAAAGGCCGGGGAGCTGTTTTTT.

This clone turned up a few times. CDR3 sequence reads: CASSELGGRNEKLFF. The CDR3 DNA reads as TGTGCCAGCAGTGAATTAGGAGGGAGAAATGAAAAACTGTTTTTT. The chain has TRBV25-1 and TRBJ1-4; no firm D call. CDR3 length: 15 amino acids. V was trimmed by 1 base and J by 5 bases, leaving 11 bases between them. CDR1 is MGHDK and CDR2 is SYGVNS in the germline V gene.

The J gene is TRBJ2-7, the V gene TRBV23-1, with TRBD2 matching 10 bases. TRBV23-1 is an open reading frame, and its role is uncertain. Trimming at V came to 6 bases and at J to 3 bases, leaving 8 bases not matched to a gene. CDR3 length: 15 amino acids. CDR3 sequence (DNA): TGCGCCAGCAGCCCCGGGACTAGCGCTTTCTACGAGCAGTACTTC. The encoded protein is CASSPGTSAFYEQYF.

The chain joins TRBV7-9 to TRBJ2-7; the D is unclear. V lost 5 bases and J lost 2, with 13 bases in between. The length of the CDR3 is 14 residues. Germline CDR1 SEHNR, CDR2 FQNEAQ (reference sequence). CDR3 sequence reads: CASSPGRVPYEQYF. CDR3 DNA sequence: TGTGCCAGCAGCCCGGGTCGGGTTCCCTACGAGCAGTACTTC.

The chain uses TRBV5-1 and TRBJ2-3, with a weak D call TRBD1 (7 bases). The CDR3 length is 16 residues. CDR1 and CDR2 from the germline V gene are SGHRS and YFSETQ. V was cut by 4 bases and J by 5 bases, with 20 bases left in between. The CDR3 DNA reads as TGCGCCAGCAGCCAGGATAGGAGGGGGCAGGGAGATACGCAGTATTTT. It translates to CASSQDRRGQGDTQYF.

The chain combines TRBV6-1 with TRBJ1-2; the D is unclear. This CDR3 contains 11 residues. From germline, CDR1 is MNHNS and CDR2 SASEGT. V lost 7 bases and J lost 8, with 11 bases in between. This CDR3 is CASTFLGGYTF. DNA of the CDR3: TGTGCCAGCACCTTCCTAGGCGGCTACACCTTC.